One and the same sample provided the 22 T cell receptor beta chains below, sequenced in a study of blood T cell repertoires in COVID-19. The data were produced by immunoSEQ multiplex PCR, yet TCRdb's version contains in-frame clones alone and is incomplete. The sample contains over 75,000 clones, around four fifths of which appear only once. The sample consisted of peripheral blood. The origin of the receptors is a human donor in a cohort sampled during active COVID-19.

V usage is TRBV10-2 and J usage is TRBJ2-7, with 9 bases lining up with TRBD2. Germline trimming cut 0 bases from V and 5 bases from J; bases unmatched to any gene: 5. Germline V gene lookup returns CDR1 WSHSY and CDR2 SAAADI. This CDR3 has 15 residues. For the CDR3, the DNA is TGCGCCAGCAGTGAGTCGACTAGCGGTCCGGACGAGCAGTACTTC. Translating it yields CASSESTSGPDEQYF.

This chain links TRBV30 with TRBJ2-7, with TRBD1 identical over 8 bases. The CDR3 contains 15 residues. The V gene end was trimmed by 2 bases and the J gene end by 3 bases; junction bases not matched to a gene: 9. Germline assignment: CDR1 GTSNPN and CDR2 SVGIG (reference sequence). The CDR3 coding sequence is TGTGCCTGGAGTAGGGGGGACAGGTGGTACTACGAGCAGTACTTC. This translates into CAWSRGDRWYYEQYF.

The chain is built from TRBV4-3 and TRBJ2-3; tentative D call: TRBD1 (7 bases). The CDR3 has 16 amino acids. The V and J ends lost 0 bases and 3 bases respectively, with 13 bases between them. Germline-derived CDR1 and CDR2 are LGHNA and YSLEER. For the CDR3, the DNA is TGCGCCAGCAGCCAAGAAGACAGGGCGGGAACAGATACGCAGTATTTT. Residues: CASSQEDRAGTDTQYF.

The chain links TRBV28 to TRBJ1-1; 8 bases align to TRBD1. CDR3 size: 13 residues. The germline gives CDR1 MDHEN, CDR2 SYDVKM. Trimming cost V 6 bases and J 11 bases; bases outside gene matches: 11. The chain's CDR3 is CASSLAAGGRAFF. Here the CDR3 DNA reads TGTGCCAGCAGCCTCGCCGCAGGGGGCAGGGCTTTCTTT.

The CDR3 loop is CAWSAQQETQYF. The CDR3 DNA is TGTGCCTGGAGTGCACAGCAAGAGACCCAGTACTTC. The chain employs TRBV30 and TRBJ2-5, with D hard to call. This CDR3 has 12 amino acids. Germline CDR1 GTSNPN, CDR2 SVGIG (reference sequence). The V gene lost 1 base and the J gene lost 2 bases, with 5 bases spanning the gap.

This chain joins TRBV15 and TRBJ2-5; perhaps TRBD1 as D (6 bases). Germline V CDR1 and CDR2: LNHNV, YYDKDF (reference sequence). CDR3 length equals 16 residues. Deletions cut 1 base from V and 1 base from J, with 13 bases between. Here the CDR3 reads CATSRGGPGSQETQYF. As DNA, the CDR3 is TGTGCCACCAGCAGAGGGGGGCCAGGGAGCCAAGAGACCCAGTACTTC.

The rearrangement uses TRBV6-5 and TRBJ2-2; possible D gene TRBD1, 6 bases. The length of the CDR3 is 15 residues. Trimming pared 2 bases from V and 0 bases from J, leaving 7 bases between. Germline V gene data show CDR1 as MNHEY and CDR2 as SVGAGI. The CDR3 region is CASSYRDTNTGELFF. The CDR3 coding sequence is TGTGCCAGCAGTTACAGGGACACGAACACCGGGGAGCTGTTTTTT.

The V gene is TRBV5-6, the J gene TRBJ1-2; 9 nucleotides agree with TRBD1. V lost 4 bases, J lost 7 bases, and 14 bases stayed unmatched. The CDR3 runs to 16 residues. Germline V lookup: CDR1 SGHDT, CDR2 YYEEEE. Here the CDR3 DNA reads TGTGCCAGCAGCACTGGACAGGGGCGATTCATATTTGGCTACACCTTC. It codes for CASSTGQGRFIFGYTF.

The chain is built from TRBV2 and TRBJ2-7, with 9 bases matching TRBD1. Germline V gives CDR1 SNHLY, CDR2 FYNNEI. The CDR3 consists of 15 residues. The trim removed 6 bases at V and 5 bases at J, leaving 11 bases unmatched. CDR3 sequence reads: CASSGSDRGVDEQYF. CDR3 nucleotides: TGTGCCAGCAGCGGTAGTGACAGGGGGGTCGACGAGCAGTACTTC.

V and J are TRBV6-5 and TRBJ1-2, with 7 bases fitting TRBD1. The V segment lost 6 bases and the J segment 3 bases; nucleotides outside the gene matches: 4. The CDR3 has 13 residues. CDR1 and CDR2 (germline): MNHEY, SVGAGI. CDR3 sequence: CASRKDRDYGYTF. CDR3 DNA: TGTGCCAGCAGAAAAGACAGGGACTATGGCTACACCTTC.

The chain combines TRBV19 with TRBJ2-5; tentatively, D is TRBD2 (6 bases). The CDR3 covers 13 residues. Germline V lookup: CDR1 LNHDA, CDR2 SQIVND (reference sequence). V lost 6 bases and J lost 2, with 10 bases in between. CDR3 in amino acids: CASSPSAQETQYF. Here the CDR3 DNA reads TGTGCCAGTAGCCCTAGCGCACAAGAGACCCAGTACTTC.

This clone has just a few counts. CDR3 sequence (DNA): TGTGCCACCAGTGATTTCACGACTAGCGGGAGGGCCAATGAGCAGTTCTTC. As protein: CATSDFTTSGRANEQFF. The chain joins TRBV24-1 to TRBJ2-1; the match to TRBD2 covers 14 bases. Germline V gene data show CDR1 as KGHDR and CDR2 as SFDVKD. The CDR3 is made up of 17 amino acids. The V and J ends lost 1 base and 6 bases, in that order; junction bases with no gene match: 4.

This rearrangement joins TRBV7-2 to TRBJ2-7, with TRBD1 identical over 9 bases. Germline assignment: CDR1 SGHTA and CDR2 FQGNSA. The V segment lost 0 bases and the J segment 2 bases; nucleotides outside the gene matches: 2. This CDR3 is 15 amino acids long. CDR3 residues: CASSLAGTGPYEQYF. CDR3 nucleotides: TGTGCCAGCAGCTTAGCAGGGACAGGGCCCTACGAGCAGTACTTC.

Points on this clone: The same CDR3 arises from other DNA sequences in this sample as well. V gene TRBV18 combines with J gene TRBJ2-3; D is unresolved. The V gene's germline CDR1 is KGHSH and CDR2 LQKENI. The CDR3 runs to 14 residues. V lost 0 bases, J lost 2 bases, and 6 bases lay in between. CDR3 bases: TGTGCCAGCTCACCACCGCAGGCCACAGATACGCAGTATTTT. Residues: CASSPPQATDTQYF. Filled out from reference TRBV18 and TRBJ2-3, the complete variable domain reads NAGVMQNPRHLVRRRGQEARLRCSPMKGHSHVYWYRQLPEEGLKFMVYLQKENIIDESGMPKERFSAEFPKEGPSILRIQQVVRGDSAAYFCASSPPQATDTQYFGPGTRLTVL.

This clone came up a few times. The rearrangement joins TRBV6-6 to TRBJ1-1; a weak D match, TRBD1 (5 bases). The CDR3 covers 14 residues. Germline CDR1 and CDR2: MNHNY and SVGAGI (reference sequence). V was clipped by 7 bases and J by 2 bases, with 14 bases between them. The CDR3 DNA reads as TGTGCCAGCACCCGGATCGGGGGAAACACTGAAGCTTTCTTT. It specifies CASTRIGGNTEAFF.

The chain carries TRBV3-1 (or the pseudogene TRBV3-2) and TRBJ1-2; 7 bases agree with TRBD1. CDR1 is LGHDT, CDR2 YNNKEL, per germline (reference sequence). The length of the CDR3 is 14 residues. V lost 4 bases, J lost 7 bases, and 9 bases stayed unmatched. As DNA, the CDR3 is TGTGCCAGCAGCCTTCGACAGGGTGGTTTTGGCTACACCTTC. It translates to CASSLRQGGFGYTF.

The chain carries TRBV5-1 and TRBJ2-3, with 7 bases lining up with TRBD2. This CDR3 is 17 amino acids long. Germline V gene data show CDR1 as SGHRS and CDR2 as YFSETQ. Germline trimming cut 5 bases from V and 0 bases from J; bases unmatched to any gene: 12. In DNA form, the CDR3 reads TGCGCCAGCAGTCCCAGCCGCGGGGGAACTAGCACAGATACGCAGTATTTT. Translating gives CASSPSRGGTSTDTQYF.

This clone was seen once. The chain carries TRBV7-8 and TRBJ1-4, with TRBD1 matching over 7 bases. V lost 5 bases to trimming and J lost 8 bases; unmatched junction nucleotides: 11. This CDR3 region has 15 residues. Germline V lookup: CDR1 SGHVS, CDR2 FQNEAQ. CDR3 loop: CASSVRGAGREKLFF. CDR3 sequence (DNA): TGTGCCAGCAGCGTCAGGGGGGCAGGCAGGGAAAAACTGTTTTTT. The full variable domain, its missing parts supplied by reference TRBV7-8 and TRBJ1-4, is GAGVSQSPRYKVAKRGQDVALRCDPISGHVSLFWYQQALGQGPEFLTYFQNEAQLDKSGLPSDRFFAERPEGSVSTLKIQRTQQEDSAVYLCASSVRGAGREKLFFGSGTQLSVL.

The chain carries TRBV7-3 and TRBJ1-1, with a tentative D call TRBD1 (5 bases). The CDR3 consists of 15 residues. Germline CDR1 is SGHTA and CDR2 is FQGTGA. The V gene lost 2 bases and the J gene lost 5 bases, with 15 bases spanning the gap. The CDR3 nucleotides read TGTGCCAGCAGCTTATTCAGGGCCCCTGAAACTGAAGCTTTCTTT. Protein: CASSLFRAPETEAFF.

The chain's CDR3 is CATSDFYLGSEAFF. CDR3 nucleotides: TGTGCCACCAGTGATTTCTACCTTGGTTCCGAAGCTTTCTTT. The rearrangement links TRBV24-1 to TRBJ1-1; D remains ambiguous. The CDR3 runs 14 residues. Trimming stripped 1 base from V and 8 bases from J, with 13 bases between. Germline lookup yields CDR1 KGHDR and CDR2 SFDVKD.

This clone was seen ten or more times. This chain links TRBV6-2 or TRBV6-3 with TRBJ1-1; maybe TRBD1 (6 bases). The CDR3 covers 12 residues. The V gene lost 3 bases and the J gene lost 5 bases, with 7 bases spanning the gap. From germline, CDR1 is MNHEY and CDR2 SVGEGT. The CDR3 coding sequence is TGTGCCAGCAGTTATGGACAGACTGAAGCTTTCTTT. Translation: CASSYGQTEAFF.

This clone was picked up a small number of times. The chain joins TRBV3-1 (or the pseudogene TRBV3-2) to TRBJ1-6, with D uncertain. CDR1 is LGHDT, CDR2 YNNKEL, per germline (reference sequence). The CDR3 has 15 residues. The germline V and J ends were trimmed by 4 bases and 3 bases, with 10 bases remaining between them. The CDR3 nucleotides read TGTGCCAGCAGCCGAACGGCGGACTATAATTCACCCCTCCACTTT. This translates into CASSRTADYNSPLHF.